Listed here are 21 T cell receptor beta chains from one sample, sequenced in a study of stem cell transplantation in POMP-related autoinflammatory disease. The table came from immunoSEQ multiplex PCR; TCRdb's copy has only in-frame clones and leaves some out. The sample carries roughly 8,900 clones, roughly 88% recorded once. The sequencing used CD8+ T cells from PBMCs, collected after stem cell transplantation. These receptors were obtained from a human patient with POMP-related autoinflammation and immune dysregulation (PRAID). Part of the T cell pool may stem from the graft donor.

This chain connects TRBV28 to TRBJ1-5; D gene ambiguous. CDR1 MDHEN and CDR2 SYDVKM come from the germline V gene. The ends were cut back, 2 bases at V and 7 bases at J, with 12 bases in the middle. The CDR3 is 14 amino acids. CDR3 region: CASSLGLGRQPQHF. CDR3 DNA sequence: TGTGCCAGCAGTTTAGGCTTAGGTAGACAGCCCCAGCATTTT.

V usage is TRBV27 and J usage is TRBJ2-3, with 11 bases aligning to TRBD2. Germline V lookup: CDR1 MNHEY, CDR2 SMNVEV (reference sequence). V trimming: 5 bases; J trimming: 3 bases; junction bases outside the gene matches: 10. There are 17 residues in the CDR3. Here the CDR3 DNA reads TGTGCCAGCAGTCCTTCACTAGCGGGAGTTTATACAGATACGCAGTATTTT. Its translation: CASSPSLAGVYTDTQYF.

The rearrangement links TRBV10-2 to TRBJ2-7; D perhaps matches TRBD2 (5 bases). This CDR3 has 15 residues. Trimming stripped 1 base from V and 0 bases from J, with 10 bases between. Germline values: CDR1 WSHSY, CDR2 SAAADI. This CDR3 reads CASSEWSGLSYEQYF. In DNA, the CDR3 is TGCGCCAGCAGTGAGTGGAGCGGCCTCTCCTACGAGCAGTACTTC.

The chain is built from TRBV28 and TRBJ2-7, with TRBD1 matching over 7 bases. V shed 8 bases and J 5 bases; nucleotides not matched to a gene: 12. Germline lookup yields CDR1 MDHEN and CDR2 SYDVKM. This CDR3 has 14 residues. CDR3 protein: CASSYRGSPNEQYF. In DNA form, the CDR3 reads TGTGCCAGCTCCTACAGGGGATCCCCAAACGAGCAGTACTTC.

The chain is built from TRBV7-9 and TRBJ2-3; D may be TRBD1 (5 bases). The germline V and J ends were trimmed by 6 bases and 2 bases, with 12 bases remaining between them. Looked up from germline, CDR1 is SEHNR and CDR2 is FQNEAQ (reference sequence). CDR3 length equals 14 residues. CDR3 DNA sequence: TGTGCCAGCAGGGCACAGGAAGACACAGATACGCAGTATTTT. This translates into CASRAQEDTDTQYF. Supplemented by reference TRBV7-9 and TRBJ2-3, the full variable domain reads DTGVSQNPRHKITKRGQNVTFRCDPISEHNRLYWYRQTLGQGPEFLTYFQNEAQLEKSRLLSDRFSAERPKGSFSTLEIQRTEQGDSAMYLCASRAQEDTDTQYFGPGTRLTVL.

This CDR3 reads CASSVSQGEALLNSPLHF. The CDR3 coding sequence is TGTGCCAGCAGTGTTAGTCAGGGGGAAGCCCTCCTTAATTCACCCCTCCACTTT. J is TRBJ1-6 and V is TRBV11-2; 7 positions match TRBD1. V lost 6 bases to trimming and J lost 6 bases; unmatched junction nucleotides: 17. Germline V gives CDR1 SGHAT, CDR2 FQNNGV. CDR3 length: 18 residues.

This chain joins TRBV28 and TRBJ1-1; D not certain. This CDR3 has 12 amino acids. V was shortened by 2 bases and J by 1 base, with 2 bases between the two germline ends. Germline lookup yields CDR1 MDHEN and CDR2 SYDVKM. The CDR3 coding sequence is TGTGCCAGCAGTTTAGAGAACACTGAAGCTTTCTTT. It codes for CASSLENTEAFF. Full variable domain (missing parts from reference TRBV28 and TRBJ1-1): DVKVTQSSRYLVKRTGEKVFLECVQDMDHENMFWYRQDPGLGLRLIYFSYDVKMKEKGDIPEGYSVSREKKERFSLILESASTNQTSMYLCASSLENTEAFFGQGTRLTVV.

This chain joins TRBV28 and TRBJ1-2, with 7 bases that match TRBD1. After removal of 6 bases from V and 1 base from J, the junction contained 5 bases not matched to a gene. The CDR3 totals 14 residues. Germline CDR1 reads MDHEN; CDR2 reads SYDVKM. The CDR3 sequence is CASRPTGVNYGYTF. DNA for the CDR3: TGTGCCAGCAGACCAACAGGGGTTAACTATGGCTACACCTTC.

This rearrangement joins TRBV19 to TRBJ2-6; D might be TRBD2 (6 bases). CDR3 length: 18 residues. CDR1 and CDR2 (germline): LNHDA, SQIVND (reference sequence). The V end was cut by 6 bases, the J end by 2 bases, with 20 bases between. The chain's CDR3 is CASSREEGIVAGANVLTF. The CDR3 DNA sequence: TGTGCCAGTAGCCGCGAGGAGGGGATTGTCGCTGGGGCCAACGTCCTGACTTTC.

The chain employs TRBV28 and TRBJ1-4; 7 bases match TRBD1. Trimming at V came to 5 bases and at J to 8 bases, leaving 8 bases not matched to a gene. The CDR3 length is 14 residues. Germline V gene data show CDR1 as MDHEN and CDR2 as SYDVKM. The CDR3 region has the DNA TGTGCCAGCAGTCCCGACAGGGAGGACGAAAAACTGTTTTTT. Its protein is CASSPDREDEKLFF.

The V and J genes are TRBV19 and TRBJ2-2, with D possibly TRBD1 on 5 matching bases. The CDR3 is 12 residues long. Germline CDR1 and CDR2: LNHDA and SQIVND (reference sequence). V shed 9 bases and J shed 6 bases, with 11 bases lying between them. The CDR3 bases are TGTGCCAGCAGGGTCGGGCCCGGGGAGCTGTTTTTT. Encoded protein: CASRVGPGELFF.

The chain carries TRBV3-1 (or the pseudogene TRBV3-2) and TRBJ1-6; 7 nucleotides align to TRBD1. The length of the CDR3 is 15 residues. Germline lookup yields CDR1 LGHDT and CDR2 YNNKEL (reference sequence). J lost 7 bases, V lost 1 base, and 4 bases had no gene match. CDR3 DNA sequence: TGTGCCAGCAGCCAAGTGGGGACAGCCAATTCACCCCTCCACTTT. Its protein is CASSQVGTANSPLHF.

This rearrangement joins TRBV6-1 to TRBJ2-7, with D tentatively TRBD2 (5 bases). In germline, CDR1 is MNHNS, CDR2 SASEGT. Trimming shortened V by 3 bases and J by 5 bases, and 8 bases separated the two germline ends. This CDR3 is 12 amino acids long. The CDR3 reads CASSDPGNEQYF. The CDR3 bases are TGTGCCAGCAGTGACCCCGGGAACGAGCAGTACTTC.

The chain has TRBV13 and TRBJ2-7, with unresolved D. The germline CDR1 and CDR2 sequences are PRHDT and FYEKMQ (reference sequence). This CDR3 has 16 residues. Trimming left V 5 bases short and J 0 bases short, with 17 bases between. Written as DNA, the CDR3 is TGTGCCAGCAGCACTTCAGCCGGGCCAACCTCCTACGAGCAGTACTTC. It codes for CASSTSAGPTSYEQYF.

The V gene is TRBV28, the J gene TRBJ2-4; D is tentatively TRBD1 or TRBD2 (5 bases each). V was trimmed by 3 bases and J by 7 bases, leaving 10 bases between them. CDR1 is MDHEN and CDR2 is SYDVKM in the germline V gene. The CDR3 length is 13 residues. This CDR3 is CASSLGDGNIQYF. CDR3 bases: TGTGCCAGCAGTTTGGGGGATGGGAACATTCAGTACTTC.

The chain recombines TRBV7-9 with TRBJ2-1; 15 nucleotides align to TRBD2. This CDR3 has 19 residues. The junction had 5 bases not matched to a gene; V was cut back by 2 bases and J by 0 bases. Per germline, CDR1 SEHNR and CDR2 FQNEAQ (reference sequence). This chain's CDR3 is CASSLSGLAGGNSYNEQFF. CDR3 coding DNA: TGTGCCAGCAGCTTATCCGGACTAGCGGGAGGGAACTCCTACAATGAGCAGTTCTTC. Full variable domain (missing parts from reference TRBV7-9 and TRBJ2-1): DTGVSQNPRHKITKRGQNVTFRCDPISEHNRLYWYRQTLGQGPEFLTYFQNEAQLEKSRLLSDRFSAERPKGSFSTLEIQRTEQGDSAMYLCASSLSGLAGGNSYNEQFFGPGTRLTVL.

V and J are TRBV6-5 and TRBJ1-4; D not certain. V was clipped by 4 bases and J by 5 bases, with 11 bases between them. The CDR3 sequence is 14 residues long. Germline V gene sequence: CDR1 MNHEY, CDR2 SVGAGI. For the CDR3, the DNA is TGTGCCAGCAGTTCAGAGATCCGGAATGAAAAACTGTTTTTT. Residues: CASSSEIRNEKLFF.

The chain combines TRBV28 with TRBJ1-4; weak D call: TRBD1 (5 bases). CDR1 is MDHEN, CDR2 SYDVKM, per germline. The CDR3 has 14 residues. The V and J ends lost 5 bases and 6 bases respectively, with 13 bases between them. CDR3 DNA sequence: TGTGCCAGCAGTAACCGGATGGGGCATGAAAAACTGTTTTTT. As protein: CASSNRMGHEKLFF.

This clone was seen just once. The chain links TRBV11-2 to TRBJ1-1, with TRBD1 matching over 10 bases. Germline CDR1 SGHAT, CDR2 FQNNGV. Trimming removed 1 base from V and 6 bases from J; junction bases left unmatched: 2. The CDR3 is 14 amino acids. CDR3 sequence (DNA): TGTGCCAGCAGCTTAGGGGACAGGGGAGCTGAAGCTTTCTTT. Translation gives CASSLGDRGAEAFF.

The genes are TRBV7-9 and TRBJ1-2; 8 nucleotides match TRBD1. After removal of 3 bases from V and 5 bases from J, the junction contained 8 bases not matched to a gene. Germline-derived CDR1 and CDR2 are SEHNR and FQNEAQ (reference sequence). This CDR3 is built from 15 residues. CDR3 bases: TGTGCCAGCAGCTTTGGGACAGGTTTGGGGTATGGCTACACCTTC. It codes for CASSFGTGLGYGYTF.

This clone has only a few counts. The chain couples TRBV19 to TRBJ1-5, with 7 bases that match TRBD1. V lost 5 bases to trimming and J lost 2 bases; unmatched junction nucleotides: 6. Germline assignment: CDR1 LNHDA and CDR2 SQIVND (reference sequence). The CDR3 has 15 residues. The CDR3 protein is CASSLYRGGNQPQHF. The CDR3 DNA reads TGTGCCAGTAGTCTCTACAGGGGCGGCAATCAGCCCCAGCATTTT.